This T cell receptor (beta chain) was identified during a study of blood T cell repertoires in COVID-19. Across the whole study: COVID-19 samples collected from the United States, Italy and Spain covered acute and convalescent phases. The analysed material was cDNA or gDNA that came from T cells, B-cell-depleted T cells, or PBMCs.

The CDR3 is 14 amino acids. Germline V gene lookup returns CDR1 MGHRA and CDR2 YSYEKL. After removal of 2 bases from V and 3 bases from J, the junction contained 2 bases not matched to a gene. In the source study's methods: Amplification with reference gene primers provided the estimates of nucleated cell counts. The data were produced by immunoSEQ multiplex PCR, yet TCRdb's version contains in-frame clones alone and is incomplete. Clone size and the V and J calls come from that table; the DNA yielded D and trimming. This repertoire shows 170,000 or so clones, roughly 84% found once; its top ten account for 2.9%.

This receptor was obtained from a woman aged 55-69 years with acute or convalescent COVID-19. This sequence joins TRBV4-1 and TRBJ2-7, with 9 bases identical to TRBD1. The sample was peripheral blood. This CDR3 is CASSQPGQGYEQYF. The CDR3 DNA sequence: TGCGCCAGCAGCCAACCGGGACAGGGCTACGAGCAGTACTTC.